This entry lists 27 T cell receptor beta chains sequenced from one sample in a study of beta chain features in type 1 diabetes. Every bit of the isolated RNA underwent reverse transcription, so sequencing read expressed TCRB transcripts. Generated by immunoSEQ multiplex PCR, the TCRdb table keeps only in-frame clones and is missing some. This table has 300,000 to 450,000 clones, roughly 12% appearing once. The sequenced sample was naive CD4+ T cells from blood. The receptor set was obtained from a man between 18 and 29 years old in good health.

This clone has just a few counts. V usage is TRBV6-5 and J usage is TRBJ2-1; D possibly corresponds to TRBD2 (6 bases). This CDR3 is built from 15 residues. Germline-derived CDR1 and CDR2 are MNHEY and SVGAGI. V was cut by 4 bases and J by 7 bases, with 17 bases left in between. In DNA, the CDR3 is TGTGCCAGCAGTTCTCCGACTAGAGGGGCAAATGAGCAGTTCTTC. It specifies CASSSPTRGANEQFF.

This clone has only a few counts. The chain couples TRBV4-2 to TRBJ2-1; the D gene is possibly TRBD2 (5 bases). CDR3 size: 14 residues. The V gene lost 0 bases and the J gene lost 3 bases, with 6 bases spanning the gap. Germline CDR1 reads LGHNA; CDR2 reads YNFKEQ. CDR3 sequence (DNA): TGTGCCAGCAGCCAAGATGGAGGCTACAATGAGCAGTTCTTC. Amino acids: CASSQDGGYNEQFF.

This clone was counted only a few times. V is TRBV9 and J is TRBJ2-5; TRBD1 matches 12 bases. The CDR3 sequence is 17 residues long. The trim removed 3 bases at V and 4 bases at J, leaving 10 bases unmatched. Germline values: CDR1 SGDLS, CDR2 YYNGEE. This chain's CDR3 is CASSAGTGGFRGETQYF. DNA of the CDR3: TGTGCCAGCAGCGCCGGGACAGGGGGCTTTCGGGGAGAGACCCAGTACTTC.

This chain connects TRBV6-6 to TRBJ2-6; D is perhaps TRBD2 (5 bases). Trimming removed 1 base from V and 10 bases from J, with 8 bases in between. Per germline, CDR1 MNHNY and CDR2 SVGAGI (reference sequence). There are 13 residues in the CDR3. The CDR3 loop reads CASSYYWTNVLTF. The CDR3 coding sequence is TGTGCCAGCAGTTACTACTGGACTAACGTCCTGACTTTC.

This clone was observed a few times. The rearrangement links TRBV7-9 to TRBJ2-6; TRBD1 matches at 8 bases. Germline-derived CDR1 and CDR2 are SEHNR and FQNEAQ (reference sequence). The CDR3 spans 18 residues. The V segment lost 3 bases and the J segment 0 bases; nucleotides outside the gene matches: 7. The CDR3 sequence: CASSLPGQESSGANVLTF. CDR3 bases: TGTGCCAGCAGCTTGCCGGGACAGGAGAGCTCTGGGGCCAACGTCCTGACTTTC.

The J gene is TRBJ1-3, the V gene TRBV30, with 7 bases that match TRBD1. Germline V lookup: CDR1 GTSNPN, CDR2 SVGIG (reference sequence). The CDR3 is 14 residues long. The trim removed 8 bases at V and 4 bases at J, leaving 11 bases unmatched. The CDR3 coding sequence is TGTGCCGGCAGTGACAGGGAAAAGGGAAACACCATATATTTT. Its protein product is CAGSDREKGNTIYF.

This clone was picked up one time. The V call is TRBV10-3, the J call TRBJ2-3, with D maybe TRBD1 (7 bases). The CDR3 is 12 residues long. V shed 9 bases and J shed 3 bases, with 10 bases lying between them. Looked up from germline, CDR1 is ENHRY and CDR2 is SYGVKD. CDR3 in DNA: TGTGCCATGGGGGGACAGACAGATACGCAGTATTTT. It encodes CAMGGQTDTQYF.

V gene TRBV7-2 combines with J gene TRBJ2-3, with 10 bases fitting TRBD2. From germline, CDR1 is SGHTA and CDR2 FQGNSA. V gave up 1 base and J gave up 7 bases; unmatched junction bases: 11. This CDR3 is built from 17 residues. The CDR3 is CASSLEISSGSPYTQYF. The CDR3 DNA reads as TGTGCCAGCAGCTTAGAAATCTCTAGCGGGAGTCCGTATACGCAGTATTTT.

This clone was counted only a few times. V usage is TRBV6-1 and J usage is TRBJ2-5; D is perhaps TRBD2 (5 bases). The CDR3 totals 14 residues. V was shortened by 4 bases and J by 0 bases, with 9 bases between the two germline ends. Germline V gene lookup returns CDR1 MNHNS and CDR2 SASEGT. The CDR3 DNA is TGTGCCAGCAGTGTAAGAGGGTACCAAGAGACCCAGTACTTC. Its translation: CASSVRGYQETQYF.

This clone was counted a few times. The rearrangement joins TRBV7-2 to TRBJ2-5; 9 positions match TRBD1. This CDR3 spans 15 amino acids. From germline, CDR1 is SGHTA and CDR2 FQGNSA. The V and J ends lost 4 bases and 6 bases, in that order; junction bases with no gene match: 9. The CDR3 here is CASSSRTGQGQTQYF. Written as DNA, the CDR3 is TGTGCCAGCAGCTCCCGAACGGGACAGGGACAGACCCAGTACTTC.

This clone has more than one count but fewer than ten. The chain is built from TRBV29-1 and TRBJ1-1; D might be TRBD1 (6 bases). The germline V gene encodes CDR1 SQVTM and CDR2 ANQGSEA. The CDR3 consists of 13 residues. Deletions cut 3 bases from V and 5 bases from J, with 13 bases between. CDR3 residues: CSVDWGGGTEAFF. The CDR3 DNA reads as TGCAGCGTTGATTGGGGAGGGGGGACTGAAGCTTTCTTT.

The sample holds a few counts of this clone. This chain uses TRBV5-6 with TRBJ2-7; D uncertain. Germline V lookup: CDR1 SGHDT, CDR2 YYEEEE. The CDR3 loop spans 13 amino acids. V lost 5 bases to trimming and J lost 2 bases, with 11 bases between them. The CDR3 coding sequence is TGTGCCAGCAGGACACCGACGACCTACGAGCAGTACTTC. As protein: CASRTPTTYEQYF.

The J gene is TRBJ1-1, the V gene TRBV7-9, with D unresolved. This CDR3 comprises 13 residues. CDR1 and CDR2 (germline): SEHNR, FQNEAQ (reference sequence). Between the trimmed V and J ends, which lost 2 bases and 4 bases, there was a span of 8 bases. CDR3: CASSLLEGTEAFF. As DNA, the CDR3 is TGTGCCAGCAGCTTATTAGAGGGCACTGAAGCTTTCTTT.

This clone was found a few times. The CDR3 sequence is CASSPGQGAYEQYF. In DNA form, the CDR3 reads TGTGCCAGCAGCCCGGGACAGGGGGCTTACGAGCAGTACTTC. The chain uses TRBV25-1 and TRBJ2-7, with TRBD1 identical over 12 bases. This CDR3 is 14 amino acids long. J lost 4 bases, V lost 6 bases, and 4 bases had no gene match. Germline loops: CDR1 MGHDK, CDR2 SYGVNS.

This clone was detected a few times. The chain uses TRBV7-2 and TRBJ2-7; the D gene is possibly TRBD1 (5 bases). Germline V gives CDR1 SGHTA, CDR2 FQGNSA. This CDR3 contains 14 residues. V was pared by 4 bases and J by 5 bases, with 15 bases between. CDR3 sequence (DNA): TGTGCCAGCAGCTCGACAGTTCCTTATAACGAGCAGTACTTC. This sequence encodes CASSSTVPYNEQYF.

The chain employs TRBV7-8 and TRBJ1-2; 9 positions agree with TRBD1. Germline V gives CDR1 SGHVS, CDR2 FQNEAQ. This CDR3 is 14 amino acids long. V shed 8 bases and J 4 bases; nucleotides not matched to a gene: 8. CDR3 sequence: CASSSWTGVYGYTF. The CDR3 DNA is TGTGCCAGCTCCTCGTGGACAGGGGTCTATGGCTACACCTTC.

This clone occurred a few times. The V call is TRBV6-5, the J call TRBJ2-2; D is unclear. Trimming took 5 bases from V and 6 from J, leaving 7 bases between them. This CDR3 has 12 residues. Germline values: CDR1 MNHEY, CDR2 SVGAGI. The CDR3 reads CASSLAAGELFF. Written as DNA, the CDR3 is TGTGCCAGCAGTCTCGCGGCCGGGGAGCTGTTTTTT.

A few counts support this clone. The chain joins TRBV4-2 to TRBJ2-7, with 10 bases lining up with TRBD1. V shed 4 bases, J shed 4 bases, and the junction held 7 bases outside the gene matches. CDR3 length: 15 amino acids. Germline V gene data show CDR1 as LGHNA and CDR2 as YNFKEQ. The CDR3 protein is CASSRTGTGDYEQYF. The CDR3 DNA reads TGTGCCAGCAGCCGGACAGGGACAGGGGATTACGAGCAGTACTTC.

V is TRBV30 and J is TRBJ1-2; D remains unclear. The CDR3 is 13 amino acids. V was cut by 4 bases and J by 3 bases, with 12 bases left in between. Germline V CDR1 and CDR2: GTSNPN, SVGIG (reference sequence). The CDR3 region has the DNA TGTGCCTGGACTATTGTCGCGGACTATGGCTACACCTTC. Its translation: CAWTIVADYGYTF.

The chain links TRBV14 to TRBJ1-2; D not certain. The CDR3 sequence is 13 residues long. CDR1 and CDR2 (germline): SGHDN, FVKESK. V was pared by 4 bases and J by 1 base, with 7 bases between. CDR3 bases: TGTGCCAGCAGCCCCACATATAACTATGGCTACACCTTC. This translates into CASSPTYNYGYTF.

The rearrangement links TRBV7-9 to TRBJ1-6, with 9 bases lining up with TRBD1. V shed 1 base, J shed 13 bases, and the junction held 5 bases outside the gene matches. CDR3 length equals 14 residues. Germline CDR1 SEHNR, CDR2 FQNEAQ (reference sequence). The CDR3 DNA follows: TGTGCCAGCAGCTTAGGGACAGGGGCCCATCCCCTCCACTTT. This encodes CASSLGTGAHPLHF. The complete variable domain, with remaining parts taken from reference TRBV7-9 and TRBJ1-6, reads DTGVSQNPRHKITKRGQNVTFRCDPISEHNRLYWYRQTLGQGPEFLTYFQNEAQLEKSRLLSDRFSAERPKGSFSTLEIQRTEQGDSAMYLCASSLGTGAHPLHFGNGTRLTVT.

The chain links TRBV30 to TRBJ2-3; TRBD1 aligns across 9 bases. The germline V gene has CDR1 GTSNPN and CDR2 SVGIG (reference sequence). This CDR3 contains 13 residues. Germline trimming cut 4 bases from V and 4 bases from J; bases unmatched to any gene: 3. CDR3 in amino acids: CAWIGTGSDTQYF. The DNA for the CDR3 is TGTGCCTGGATAGGGACAGGGTCAGATACGCAGTATTTT.

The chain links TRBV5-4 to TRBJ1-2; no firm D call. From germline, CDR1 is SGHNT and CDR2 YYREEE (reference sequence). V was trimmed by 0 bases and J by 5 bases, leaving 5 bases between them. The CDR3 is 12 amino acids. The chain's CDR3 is CASSLGGYGYTF. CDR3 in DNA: TGTGCCAGCAGCTTGGGCGGATATGGCTACACCTTC.

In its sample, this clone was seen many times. CDR3 amino acids: CASSVSGSYNEQFF. As DNA, the CDR3 is TGTGCCAGCAGCGTTAGCGGCTCCTACAATGAGCAGTTCTTC. The chain links TRBV5-4 to TRBJ2-1; maybe TRBD2 (6 bases). This CDR3 has 14 amino acids. With 4 bases removed from V and 0 bases from J, the gap between germline ends came to 8 bases. Germline CDR1 and CDR2: SGHNT and YYREEE (reference sequence).

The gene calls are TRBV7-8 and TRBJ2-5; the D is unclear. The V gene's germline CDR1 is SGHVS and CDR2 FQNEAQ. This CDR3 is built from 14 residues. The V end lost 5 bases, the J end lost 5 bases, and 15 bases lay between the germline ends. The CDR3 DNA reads TGTGCCAGCAGCCTGCCCAGTTACGCCGAGACCCAGTACTTC. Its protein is CASSLPSYAETQYF.

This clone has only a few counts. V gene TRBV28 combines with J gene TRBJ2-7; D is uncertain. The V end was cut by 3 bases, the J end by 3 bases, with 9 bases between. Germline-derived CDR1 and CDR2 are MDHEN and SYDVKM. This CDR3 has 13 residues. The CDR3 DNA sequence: TGTGCCAGCAGTTTTGCTACGTACTACGAGCAGTACTTC. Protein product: CASSFATYYEQYF.

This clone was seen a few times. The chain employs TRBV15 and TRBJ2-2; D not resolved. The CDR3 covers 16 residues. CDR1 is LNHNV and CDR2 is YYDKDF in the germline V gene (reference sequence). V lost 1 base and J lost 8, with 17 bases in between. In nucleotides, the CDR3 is TGTGCCACCAGCAGAGCCGACTTTTCCCCGGGTGGGGAGCTGTTTTTT. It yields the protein CATSRADFSPGGELFF.